This TCR beta chain derives from a study of beta chain features in type 1 diabetes. CD4+ naive, central memory, regulatory and stem cell-like memory subsets were isolated by sorting on CD45RO/CCR7/CD25/CD127/CD95/CD27. Sequenced material consisted of expressed TCRB transcripts (all of the isolated RNA was reverse transcribed). Assay: immunoSEQ multiplex PCR; the TCRdb copy retains only in-frame clones and omits some. The sample lists fewer than 350,000 clones, around a fifth occurring once. Worth noting for this clone: Its antigen is still unknown.

Study-wide findings and caveats: The naive, central memory and Treg TCRB repertoires looked more alike in patients than they did in healthy donors. Cells with high TCR expression could be over-represented by cDNA sequencing.

The CDR3 spans 13 residues. V lost 4 bases and J 6 bases, leaving 13 bases between the germline ends. The germline gives CDR1 GTSNPN, CDR2 SVGIG (reference sequence). This chain links TRBV30 with TRBJ1-5; no clear D. The sequencing input was naive CD4+ T cells from blood. This receptor was identified in a young woman in good health. The DNA of the CDR3 is TGTGCCTGGACTTCAACGACGGGTCAGCCCCAGCATTTT. Translated: CAWTSTTGQPQHF.